This T cell receptor beta chain was profiled in a study of Graves' ophthalmopathy and Graves' hyperthyroidism. Between the trimmed V and J ends, which lost 3 bases and 6 bases, there was a span of 15 bases. The CDR3 is 14 amino acids. Per the germline V gene, CDR1 is SGHDT and CDR2 is YYEEEE. Amplification targeted the TCR beta CDR3 regions, with RNA transcripts as the source material. Following a first-round RT-PCR that used HTBI primers, a second-round multiplex PCR was carried out. From the multiplex PCR reads, TCRdb called clonotypes with MiXCR, one entry per CDR3 protein. The sample consists of 450,000 to 600,000 distinct CDR3 sequences, about 35% of them appearing once. The count of this clonotype is one. Since a much larger clone is just one base distant, this may be a read error.

The rearrangement joins TRBV5-6 to TRBJ1-2; TRBD1 might be the D (5 bases). The sequenced material came from peripheral blood or thyroid tissue (not recorded which). This receptor was taken from an adult man with Graves' hyperthyroidism. CDR3 bases: TGTGCCAGCAGCTCCGATACAGGAAGAAATGGCTACACCTTC. Its protein product is CASSSDTGRNGYTF.